This TCR beta chain was documented in a study of vaccination and CD4 T cells after COVID-19. Study-level information: Post-vaccine sampling followed dose two by a median roughly 74 days (range 14 to 241).

V was pared by 1 base and J by 2 bases, with 6 bases between. Germline CDR1 reads GTSNPN; CDR2 reads SVGIG (reference sequence). The CDR3 has 13 amino acids. Points on this clonotype: What it binds is unknown.

Regarding treatment: 10-day PBMC culture with coronavirus spike peptide pools or control peptides (ViraFEST assay). The Oncomine TCR Beta short-read assay was applied to DNA of cultured CD4+ T cells. Investigators obtained genomic DNA by extraction from cultured CD4+ T cells. TCRdb called the PCR reads again in MiXCR, with one record for every CDR3 protein. The sample holds about 16,000 distinct CDR3 sequences, just under 45% seen once. Sequencing was carried out using CD4+ T cells from blood, cultured in vitro. The receptor was isolated from a human donor who had recovered from COVID-19. The chain is built from TRBV30 and TRBJ2-1, with no clear D. CDR3 protein: CAWSGGTYNEQFF. The CDR3 bases are TGTGCCTGGAGTGGCGGCACCTACAATGAGCAGTTCTTC.